These T cell receptor beta chains were read from a single sample in a study of OX40 agonist ivuxolimab in advanced cancers. Generated by immunoSEQ multiplex PCR, the TCRdb table keeps only in-frame clones and is missing some. The data contain around 67,000 clones, roughly 85% of them singletons. Here the sequenced sample was CD4+ or CD8+ T cells sorted from blood, taken in a trial of the OX40 agonist ivuxolimab. The origin of the receptors is an adult with an advanced solid tumor such as melanoma, head and neck, liver or kidney cancer. The CDR3 runs from the conserved cysteine through the conserved F or W. A D gene is named only where the DNA matches it firmly. Only some rows state a clone size, as once, few, many or a class for expanded clones.

V,length,J,D,size,DNA,CDR3
TRBV2,13,TRBJ1-2,NA,NA,TGTGCCAGCAGTGAAAAGGGTCTCCTCGGGGCCACCTTC,CASSEKGLLGATF
TRBV6-1,15,TRBJ2-2,TRBD1,NA,TGTGCCAGCAGGCCGACAGGGAGGAACACCGGGGAGCTGTTTTTT,CASRPTGRNTGELFF
TRBV28,19,TRBJ2-1,TRBD2,NA,TGTGCCAGCAGTTTCGTTACTAGCGGGGGGGTGGATCCCTACAATGAGCAGTTCTTC,CASSFVTSGGVDPYNEQFF
TRBV2,15,TRBJ1-1,NA,NA,TGTGCCAGCAGTGGTGGCAGGGGACGGAACACTGAAGCTTTCTTT,CASSGGRGRNTEAFF
TRBV4-1,14,TRBJ1-2,TRBD1,NA,TGCGCCAGCAGCCACCTCGGACAGGGAAATGGCTACACCTTC,CASSHLGQGNGYTF
TRBV5-4,14,TRBJ1-2,TRBD1,NA,TGTGCCAGCAGACCCTCGACAGGGGGCTCGGGCTACACCTTC,CASRPSTGGSGYTF
TRBV14,14,TRBJ2-1,NA,NA,TGTGCCAGCGCCCCGTTGAGCTCCTACAATGAGCAGTTCTTC,CASAPLSSYNEQFF
TRBV30,14,TRBJ1-1,NA,once,TGTGCCTGGAGTGTAGGGCTTCAAGACACTGAAGCTTTCTTT,CAWSVGLQDTEAFF
TRBV6-4,15,TRBJ1-6,NA,NA,TGTGCCAGCAGGGGCGACAGCTCCTATAATTCACCCCTCCACTTT,CASRGDSSYNSPLHF
TRBV28,13,TRBJ2-5,NA,once,TGTGCCACCGTTTCTTGGGCGGGAGAGACCCAGTACTTC,CATVSWAGETQYF
TRBV29-1,13,TRBJ1-2,TRBD1,NA,TGCAGCGTTGAAGAAGACAGGGGGCGAGGCTACACCTTC,CSVEEDRGRGYTF
TRBV20-1,11,TRBJ2-7,NA,NA,TGCAGTGCTCAGACAGACTACGAGCAGTACTTC,CSAQTDYEQYF
TRBV6-5,13,TRBJ1-2,TRBD1,once,TGTGCCAGCAGGAGGGGGCAGAACTATGGCTACACCTTC,CASRRGQNYGYTF
TRBV30,14,TRBJ2-2,NA,NA,TGTGCCTGGAGTAGGAATAGGTACACCGGGGAGCTGTTTTTT,CAWSRNRYTGELFF
TRBV5-6,15,TRBJ2-7,TRBD2,NA,TGTGCCAGCAGCTTGGATAGCGGGAGGATGTACGAGCAGTACTTC,CASSLDSGRMYEQYF